Reported below is one TCR beta chain. An end of the junction does not agree with germline; a read error may underlie this. From 500 ng of total RNA, TCR beta-specific cDNA was reverse-transcribed using a constant-region primer. Each TCR beta library was derived from three nested multiplex PCR rounds that employed slightly modified ARM-PCR. Running about 11 cycles apiece, the first two PCR rounds relied on TRBV1-TRBV30 forward primers together with a C-beta reverse primer. MiXCR, run by TCRdb on the multiplex PCR reads, gives a single entry per CDR3 protein. This table has approximately 300,000 distinct CDR3 sequences, roughly 60% appearing once. CDR1 and CDR2 from the germline V gene are SQVTM and ANQGSEA. CDR3 length equals 14 residues. The sample comes from a study of tumor-infiltrating lymphocytes in primary liver carcinoma. Researchers drew blood RNA from unsorted whole blood and extracted germline DNA as well.

Sequencing was performed on peripheral blood. The TCR comes from a man aged 35 to 55 with primary liver carcinoma and hepatitis B virus infection. This chain connects TRBV29-1 to TRBJ2-2; tentatively, D is TRBD1 or TRBD2 (5 bases each). CDR3 protein: CSVQGHANTGELLF. DNA of the CDR3: TGCAGCGTTCAGGGTCACGCGAACACCGGGGAGCTGCTTTTT.